This T cell receptor (beta chain) emerged from a study of resident and recirculating memory T cells in vitiligo. At the level of the study: No cells were sorted; samples were homogenized just before genomic DNA extraction.

Note on this clone: Its antigen is not known.

Study outcomes and limitations: No single dominant TCR clone appeared; lesion clonality varied.

The CDR3 consists of 14 residues. Germline loops: CDR1 MNHNS, CDR2 SASEGT. Unmatched junction bases numbered 8, after V lost 6 bases and J lost 6 bases. TCRdb's table, derived via immunoSEQ multiplex PCR, lists solely in-frame clones and lacks some. The sample has tens of thousands of clones, approximately 93% seen once; the top ten hold roughly 5%. The receptor was derived from a male donor with vitiligo. Sequenced material: blood. The chain links TRBV6-1 to TRBJ1-2; TRBD1 agrees at 9 bases. This chain's CDR3 is CASREHRGPDGYTF. For the CDR3, the DNA is TGTGCCAGCAGAGAACACAGGGGGCCTGATGGCTACACCTTC.